Shown below are 22 T cell receptor beta chains from a single sample sequenced in a study of OX40 agonist ivuxolimab in advanced cancers. The data were produced by immunoSEQ multiplex PCR, yet TCRdb's version contains in-frame clones alone and is incomplete. The table has about 66,000 clones, about 90% seen once. The sample consisted of CD4+ or CD8+ T cells sorted from blood, taken in a trial of the OX40 agonist ivuxolimab. These receptors all come from an adult with an advanced solid tumor such as melanoma, head and neck, liver or kidney cancer.

The J gene is TRBJ2-1, the V gene TRBV5-1; D might be TRBD2 (5 bases). This CDR3 has 14 amino acids. V was trimmed by 0 bases and J by 9 bases, leaving 13 bases between them. Germline V lookup: CDR1 SGHRS, CDR2 YFSETQ. The CDR3 is CASSLGGSKGEQFF. For the CDR3, the DNA is TGCGCCAGCAGCTTGGGTGGGAGTAAAGGTGAGCAGTTCTTC.

This chain joins TRBV19 and TRBJ2-5; 7 bases align to TRBD1. Germline CDR1 reads LNHDA; CDR2 reads SQIVND (reference sequence). V dropped 4 bases and J dropped 2; count of bases not matched to a gene: 4. This CDR3 is 14 amino acids long. CDR3 in amino acids: CASSRRDSQETQYF. The CDR3 region has the DNA TGTGCCAGTAGTAGACGGGACAGTCAAGAGACCCAGTACTTC.

The chain combines TRBV6-5 with TRBJ1-3; D remains unclear. V dropped 7 bases and J dropped 0 bases, with 13 bases sitting between them. Germline V gene data show CDR1 as MNHEY and CDR2 as SVGAGI. The length of the CDR3 is 15 residues. In nucleotides, the CDR3 is TGTGCCAGCACTTTGGACGGAAACTCTGGAAACACCATATATTTT. Translating gives CASTLDGNSGNTIYF.

The chain combines TRBV7-9 with TRBJ2-3; D might be TRBD2 (6 bases). V was shortened by 1 base and J by 0 bases, with 8 bases between the two germline ends. The CDR3 runs to 15 residues. CDR1 and CDR2 (germline): SEHNR, FQNEAQ (reference sequence). For the CDR3, the DNA is TGTGCCAGCAGCTTAGAAGCGGGCAGCACAGATACGCAGTATTTT. Translated, it gives CASSLEAGSTDTQYF.

The chain uses TRBV19 and TRBJ2-5; D is undetermined. The J call may be mistaken, given a closer DNA end match to TRBJ2-7. The germline CDR1 and CDR2 sequences are LNHDA and SQIVND (reference sequence). The CDR3 runs to 12 residues. The CDR3 DNA reads TGTGCCAGTAGTCAAACCAGGAACGAGCAGTACTTC. Protein sequence: CASSQTRNEQYF.

The chain is built from TRBV6-5 and TRBJ2-3, with D unresolved. Per the germline V gene, CDR1 is MNHEY and CDR2 is SVGAGI. Trimming left V 8 bases short and J 6 bases short, with 18 bases between. The CDR3 sequence is 14 residues long. The CDR3 region is CASQSTAPGDTQYF. Here the CDR3 DNA reads TGTGCCAGCCAGTCTACAGCGCCTGGGGATACGCAGTATTTT.

The chain joins TRBV9 to TRBJ2-7; TRBD2 matches at 10 bases. Trimming took 4 bases from V and 2 from J; bases not matched to a gene: 6. The CDR3 covers 15 residues. Germline CDR1 SGDLS, CDR2 YYNGEE. CDR3 nucleotides: TGTGCCAGCAGCCGGACTAGCGGAGCCCCCTACGAGCAGTACTTC. Protein product: CASSRTSGAPYEQYF.

The CDR3 region is CASQQGPSGANVLTF. The CDR3 nucleotides are TGTGCCAGCCAACAGGGACCCTCTGGGGCCAACGTCCTGACTTTC. The chain recombines TRBV6-1 with TRBJ2-6; possible D gene TRBD1, 6 bases. The CDR3 totals 15 residues. Deletions cut 8 bases from V and 0 bases from J, with 11 bases between. Germline assignment: CDR1 MNHNS and CDR2 SASEGT.

V is TRBV7-3 and J is TRBJ2-2; TRBD1 aligns across 11 bases. The CDR3 has 15 amino acids. J lost 4 bases, V lost 5 bases, and 3 bases had no gene match. In germline, CDR1 is SGHTA, CDR2 FQGTGA. The chain's CDR3 is CASSPGQGVTGELFF. The CDR3 nucleotides read TGTGCCAGCAGCCCGGGACAGGGGGTCACCGGGGAGCTGTTTTTT. Looking up the rest from reference TRBV7-3 and TRBJ2-2 gives the full variable domain: GAGVSQTPSNKVTEKGKYVELRCDPISGHTALYWYRQSLGQGPEFLIYFQGTGAADDSGLPNDRFFAVRPEGSVSTLKIQRTERGDSAVYLCASSPGQGVTGELFFGEGSRLTVL.

This clone was detected only once. The chain employs TRBV7-3 and TRBJ1-1; TRBD1 matches 7 bases. In germline, CDR1 is SGHTA, CDR2 FQGTGA. Trimming cost V 4 bases and J 6 bases; bases outside gene matches: 11. CDR3 length equals 15 residues. The CDR3 here is CASSSQGGLNAEAFF. The DNA of the CDR3 is TGTGCCAGCAGCTCCCAGGGGGGGCTAAATGCTGAAGCTTTCTTT.

This chain links TRBV11-2 with TRBJ2-6, with D hard to call. The germline V and J ends were trimmed by 3 bases and 5 bases, with 20 bases remaining between them. The CDR3 runs to 18 residues. Germline assignment: CDR1 SGHAT and CDR2 FQNNGV. The CDR3 spells CASSFLRKQQSRANVLTF. CDR3 DNA sequence: TGTGCCAGCAGCTTTCTGCGCAAGCAACAAAGTCGGGCCAACGTCCTGACTTTC.

The V call is TRBV9, the J call TRBJ2-2, with 14 bases matching TRBD2. There are 17 residues in the CDR3. Germline V gene lookup returns CDR1 SGDLS and CDR2 YYNGEE. The ends lost 2 bases at V and 4 bases at J; junction bases unmatched: 4. The CDR3 region is CASSVGLAGVVTGELFF. CDR3 nucleotides: TGTGCCAGCAGCGTGGGACTAGCGGGAGTAGTCACCGGGGAGCTGTTTTTT.

Written as DNA, the CDR3 is TGTGCCAGCAGCGGGGTCAGGGGAGATGGCTACACCTTC. Its translation: CASSGVRGDGYTF. The genes are TRBV5-6 and TRBJ1-2, with D possibly TRBD1 on 6 matching bases. Germline CDR1 is SGHDT and CDR2 is YYEEEE. This CDR3 contains 13 residues. Trimming stripped 4 bases from V and 6 bases from J, with 13 bases between.

This clone was picked up one time. This sequence joins TRBV7-3 and TRBJ2-1; D perhaps matches TRBD2 (6 bases). CDR3 size: 16 residues. Deletions cut 4 bases from V and 5 bases from J, with 18 bases between. CDR1 is SGHTA, CDR2 FQGTGA, per germline. CDR3 in amino acids: CASSWRGPNQDNEQFF. The CDR3 DNA sequence: TGTGCCAGCAGCTGGCGGGGCCCCAACCAGGACAATGAGCAGTTCTTC.

The genes are TRBV10-3 and TRBJ2-7; perhaps D is TRBD1 or TRBD2 (5 bases each). Trimming shortened V by 0 bases and J by 3 bases, and 15 bases separated the two germline ends. This CDR3 comprises 16 residues. CDR1 is ENHRY, CDR2 SYGVKD, per germline. The CDR3 DNA is TGTGCCATCAGTGAGTCGACCCCCGGGGCCGACTACGAGCAGTACTTC. Its translation: CAISESTPGADYEQYF.

The chain's CDR3 is CAISEPGLATYEQYF. The CDR3 nucleotides are TGTGCCATCAGTGAGCCGGGACTAGCAACCTACGAGCAGTACTTC. V is TRBV10-3 and J is TRBJ2-7; 9 nucleotides align to TRBD2. V lost 2 bases and J lost 2; bases outside the gene matches: 4. Germline V gene data show CDR1 as ENHRY and CDR2 as SYGVKD. The CDR3 has 15 residues.

V is TRBV7-2 and J is TRBJ1-3, with D hard to call. Trimming cost V 1 base and J 0 bases, with 10 bases left between them. Germline lookup yields CDR1 SGHTA and CDR2 FQGNSA. The CDR3 contains 16 residues. The CDR3 spells CASSLGPVNSGNTIYF. Here the CDR3 DNA reads TGTGCCAGCAGCTTAGGCCCAGTGAACTCTGGAAACACCATATATTTT.

J is TRBJ2-7 and V is TRBV19, with D perhaps matching TRBD1 or TRBD2 (6 bases each). CDR1 and CDR2 (germline): LNHDA, SQIVND (reference sequence). The CDR3 loop spans 14 amino acids. Trimming stripped 8 bases from V and 5 bases from J, with 19 bases between. The CDR3 region is CASSGFRGGDEQYF. The CDR3 DNA is TGTGCCAGTTCGGGTTTCAGGGGCGGGGACGAGCAGTACTTC.

This chain uses TRBV20-1 with TRBJ1-2, with 7 positions matching TRBD1. The CDR3 sequence is 11 residues long. V shed 5 bases and J 8 bases; nucleotides not matched to a gene: 5. The germline V gene encodes CDR1 DFQATT and CDR2 SNEGSKA (reference sequence). The CDR3 DNA is TGCAGTGCTGAGGGGGCGGAGGGCTACACCTTC. Amino acids: CSAEGAEGYTF.

This clone was found a few times. V gene TRBV7-3 combines with J gene TRBJ2-2; 12 positions agree with TRBD2. J was trimmed by 3 bases and V by 2 bases; bases with no gene match: 4. Per germline, CDR1 SGHTA and CDR2 FQGTGA. The length of the CDR3 is 17 residues. The chain's CDR3 is CASSLLAGGPDTGELFF. In nucleotides, the CDR3 is TGTGCCAGCAGCTTACTAGCGGGAGGGCCGGACACCGGGGAGCTGTTTTTT.

The V gene is TRBV11-1, the J gene TRBJ2-1; 9 nucleotides align to TRBD2. V shed 5 bases, J shed 6 bases, and the junction held 8 bases outside the gene matches. Germline loops: CDR1 SGHAT, CDR2 FQDESV (reference sequence). The CDR3 consists of 15 residues. CDR3 bases: TGTGCCAGCAGCGTAGGGACTAGCAGATCCAATGAGCAGTTCTTC. Its translation is CASSVGTSRSNEQFF.

J is TRBJ2-6 and V is TRBV28; 8 nucleotides match TRBD1. The CDR3 sequence is 15 residues long. Germline CDR1 and CDR2: MDHEN and SYDVKM. V dropped 7 bases and J dropped 2; count of bases not matched to a gene: 4. The CDR3: CASTPQGAGANVLTF. The CDR3 bases are TGTGCCAGCACCCCACAGGGGGCTGGGGCCAACGTCCTGACTTTC.